The 5 T cell receptor beta chains reported below all come from one sample, sequenced in a study of cytomegalovirus exposure and HLA in healthy donors. 60 Vbeta and 13 Jbeta primers were used in PCR. Repertoires were generated with immunoSEQ multiplex PCR, while TCRdb's copy carries only in-frame clones and drops some. The sample yields approximately 180,000 clones, 65% to 80% seen once. The specimen was PBMCs. These receptor sequences come from a woman aged 40-49 years in good health and CMV-seronegative.

The chain carries TRBV4-1 and TRBJ2-2; D perhaps matches TRBD2 (5 bases). V was pared by 0 bases and J by 4 bases, with 12 bases between. Germline CDR1 reads MGHRA; CDR2 reads YSYEKL. The CDR3 runs 16 residues. The CDR3 DNA follows: TGCGCCAGCAGCCAAGAAGGCCGAGGGAGCACCGGGGAGCTGTTTTTT. This encodes CASSQEGRGSTGELFF.

The rearrangement links TRBV5-1 to TRBJ2-5, with 7 bases fitting TRBD2. V lost 4 bases and J lost 0; bases outside the gene matches: 9. The germline gives CDR1 SGHRS, CDR2 YFSETQ. This CDR3 is built from 16 residues. The CDR3 sequence: CASSPRLARYQETQYF. The CDR3 DNA reads as TGCGCCAGCAGCCCACGACTAGCTCGGTACCAAGAGACCCAGTACTTC.

This clone was observed many times. The rearrangement joins TRBV5-4 to TRBJ1-1; the D is unclear. From germline, CDR1 is SGHNT and CDR2 YYREEE (reference sequence). Trimming left V 0 bases short and J 1 base short, with 7 bases between. CDR3 length: 14 amino acids. CDR3 in DNA: TGTGCCAGCAGCTTGGCCCTAAGGAACACTGAAGCTTTCTTT. Protein product: CASSLALRNTEAFF. The variable domain in full, completed from reference TRBV5-4 and TRBJ1-1, reads ETGVTQSPTHLIKTRGQQVTLRCSSQSGHNTVSWYQQALGQGPQFIFQYYREEENGRGNFPPRFSGLQFPNYSSELNVNALELDDSALYLCASSLALRNTEAFFGQGTRLTVV.

The chain recombines TRBV29-1 with TRBJ1-1, with no clear D. Per the germline V gene, CDR1 is SQVTM and CDR2 is ANQGSEA. V lost 4 bases, J lost 4 bases, and 13 bases lay in between. The CDR3 extends over 13 amino acids. CDR3 coding DNA: TGCAGCGTTGGGATAGCGGTGAGCACTGAAGCTTTCTTT. Translation gives CSVGIAVSTEAFF.

The rearrangement links TRBV5-1 to TRBJ2-1, with TRBD2 matching over 8 bases. The CDR3 covers 16 residues. Germline trimming cut 0 bases from V and 5 bases from J; bases unmatched to any gene: 7. Germline CDR1 reads SGHRS; CDR2 reads YFSETQ. The CDR3 loop reads CASSLEVGGGNNEQFF. DNA of the CDR3: TGCGCCAGCAGCTTGGAGGTAGGCGGGGGGAACAATGAGCAGTTCTTC.